What follows describes a single T cell receptor (beta chain). This clone has only one observation. No cognate antigen has been identified for it. The sample holds no much larger clone one base away, and base qualities are not on file. This sample is part of a study of shared clonotypes between healthy human individuals (dated by TCRdb to about 2020). A note on the overall study: Two women and a few men aged 18 to 49 years were included in the cohort. For each donor, CD4 naive and CD4 memory were each given three plates, CD8 naive was given two plates, and CD8 memory was given one plate. The study deeply sequenced blood TCR repertoires of about five healthy adults to estimate repertoire size and the extent of clonotype sharing between individuals. To increase sequencing depth and limit assay-specific biases, TCR repertoire library preparation and sequencing were carried out by different laboratories using diverse techniques. Each donor's leukapheresis produced roughly between roughly 0.85 and 9.5 billion PBMCs. The paper's findings and limits, for the study overall: Sampling was restricted to blood, and TCR repertoires in tissues likely differ from the TCR repertoires found in blood. Incomplete sequencing was indicated by rarefaction of sorted-subset datasets, despite the large sequencing depth. Estimated clonotype richness was generally larger for naive than for memory subsets. Pairwise subsampling led to the expectation that sequencing depth would affect the degree of clonotype sharing among donors. When several donors were compared, the shared fraction of clonotypes was 5% to 6.5% for naive CD4, approximately 3.5% for naive CD8, 2.3% for memory CD4, and 0.35% to 0.4% for memory CD8. Compared with non-shared clonotypes, clonotypes shared by all four sorted-subset donors had higher generation probabilities. The small number of donors limited the genetic and exposure-history diversity represented.

TCR CDR3 regions were amplified from genomic DNA by multiplex PCR using the deep immunoSEQ assay. Extracted genomic DNA from each cell subset was distributed evenly across all wells of several immunoSEQ 96-well plates, and each plate was treated as a replicate. Each replicate PCR for sorted subsets received 150 to 250 ng genomic DNA, equal to roughly 30,000 T cell genomes. The purified libraries were quantified using a Qubit 3.0 fluorometer, sized with a Bioanalyzer 2100, and then quantified again using the KAPA Library Quantification kit. Each immunoSEQ 96-well plate was sequenced on its own single-read 150-cycle Illumina NextSeq 550 flow cell. From the authors' description of their analysis: Because the immunoSEQ output included only junctional sequences and no quality scores, the filtering could not be the same as the filtering used for full-length reads. To assign V/J genes and CDR3, sequences were annotated against IMGT germline references using PyIR, a Python wrapper for IgBLAST v1.9. Reads were removed for weak V/J assignments (E-value above 1e-6), missing CDR3, stop codons, out-of-frame junctions, or ambiguous translated residues. V3J clonotypes were defined as sequences sharing an identical inferred V gene, J gene, and CDR3 amino acid sequence. Percentage overlap between repertoires was computed as shared unique clonotypes divided by the size of the smaller repertoire. Repertoire richness was assessed with RTK rarefaction, the Chao1 estimator, and Recon v2.1 estimates of unobserved clonotypes. Generation probabilities were computed with OLGA for all TCRbeta clonotypes obtained by the gDNA method from several donors. Sourced from immuneACCESS, this table was stored by TCRdb with only in-frame sequences that have V and J called. A share of the clones is absent; for the studies checked, an unresolved V gene accounts for under half, and the remainder has no known explanation. The D gene and trimming were derived from the DNA, and the V and J assignments and clone size from that table. For this sample the table gives 1.5 million to 2.5 million clones, of which 85% to 95% were detected only once. Roughly 1% of the sample rests with the top ten.

CD8 naive samples consisted of CD45RO-negative cells that were positively selected for CCR7, yielding a CD45RA+CCR7+ population without TemRA cells. Healthy HIV-negative adults with no recently reported acute infections or vaccinations were included as donors. Every donor was a Caucasian adult residing in Nashville, Tennessee, USA. Blood was obtained by leukapheresis, after which PBMCs were separated by Ficoll-Histopaque density gradient centrifugation and cryopreserved in liquid nitrogen vapor phase. Analytical flow cytometry was used to check the purity and quantity of every magnetically sorted T cell population. Each sorted fraction had its genomic DNA isolated and then quantified by UV absorbance on a Nanodrop 2000c. The CDR3 spans 14 residues, from the cysteine through the phenylalanine. CDR3 DNA is the only sequence kept; it has 42 bases, read in frame from the first base. The germline V gene yields MDHEN for CDR1 and SYDVKM for CDR2. V loses 4 bases, J loses 3 bases, and the germline ends lie 10 bases apart.

The sequence is built from TRBV28 and TRBJ1-5; TRBD1 is possibly the D segment (6 matching bases). This clonotype was obtained from a man aged 18-30 years in good health. Sequencing was done on a sample of naive CD8+ T cells sorted from blood. The meaning of the sample's cell subset or site label: CD45RA+CCR7+. In nucleotide form, the sequence is TGTGCCAGCAGTTCCGGACAGAACAATCAGCCCCAGCATTTT. Its protein product is CASSSGQNNQPQHF.